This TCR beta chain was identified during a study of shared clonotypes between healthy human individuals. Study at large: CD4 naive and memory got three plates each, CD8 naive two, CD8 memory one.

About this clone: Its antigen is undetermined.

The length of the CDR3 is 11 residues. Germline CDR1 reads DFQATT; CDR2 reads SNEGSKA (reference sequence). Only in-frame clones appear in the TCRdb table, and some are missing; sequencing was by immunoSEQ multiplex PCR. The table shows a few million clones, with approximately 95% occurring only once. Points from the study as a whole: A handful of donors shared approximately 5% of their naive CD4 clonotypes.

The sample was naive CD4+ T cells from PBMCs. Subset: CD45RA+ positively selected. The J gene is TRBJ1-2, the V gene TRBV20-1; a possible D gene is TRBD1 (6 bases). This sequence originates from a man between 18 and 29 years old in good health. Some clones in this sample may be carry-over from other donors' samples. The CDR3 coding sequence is TGCAGGCCCGGGACAATGGATGGCTACACCTTC. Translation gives CRPGTMDGYTF.